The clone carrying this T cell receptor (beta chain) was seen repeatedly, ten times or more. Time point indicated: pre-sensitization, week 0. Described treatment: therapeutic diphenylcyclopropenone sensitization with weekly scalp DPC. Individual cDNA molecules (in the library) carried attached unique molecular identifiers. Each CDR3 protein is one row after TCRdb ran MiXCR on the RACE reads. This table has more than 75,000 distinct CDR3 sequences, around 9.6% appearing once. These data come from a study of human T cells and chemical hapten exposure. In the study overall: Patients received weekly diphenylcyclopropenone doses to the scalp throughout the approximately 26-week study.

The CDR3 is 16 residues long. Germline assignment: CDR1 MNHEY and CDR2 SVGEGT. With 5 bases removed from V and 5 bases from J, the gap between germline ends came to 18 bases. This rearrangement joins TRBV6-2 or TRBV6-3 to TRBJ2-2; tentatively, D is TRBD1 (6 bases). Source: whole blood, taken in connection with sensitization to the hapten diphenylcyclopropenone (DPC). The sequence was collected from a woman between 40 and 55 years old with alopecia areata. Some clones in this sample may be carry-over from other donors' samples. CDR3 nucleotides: TGTGCCAGCAGTCTCCAGGGGCAAGTTGAAACCGGGGAGCTGTTTTTT. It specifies CASSLQGQVETGELFF.